These 15 T cell receptor beta chains came from one sample sequenced in a study of T cells in Graves' hyperthyroidism and ophthalmopathy. Using RNA transcripts as the source, TCR beta CDR3 regions were amplified. The HTBI primer set was used in a first-round RT-PCR of the TCR CDR3. TCRdb called the multiplex PCR reads again in MiXCR, with one record for every CDR3 protein. The sample holds a few hundred thousand distinct CDR3 sequences, 15% to 18% seen once. Sequencing was performed on blood. All receptors come from a woman aged 30 to 39 with Graves' hyperthyroidism.

This sequence joins TRBV20-1 and TRBJ2-7, with D unresolved. Germline CDR1 is DFQATT and CDR2 is SNEGSKA (reference sequence). The CDR3 extends over 13 amino acids. V was cut by 6 bases and J by 3 bases, with 15 bases left in between. Written as DNA, the CDR3 is TGCAGTGCCAACAGATGGGGTCGCTACGAGCAGTACTTC. As protein: CSANRWGRYEQYF.

On this clonotype itself: A much more abundant neighbour one base away suggests this may be a read error. V usage is TRBV5-5 and J usage is TRBJ2-1; 8 bases match TRBD1. This CDR3 is 15 amino acids long. Germline V gene lookup returns CDR1 SGHKS and CDR2 YYEKEE (reference sequence). CDR3 region: CAGSLVGQGYNEQFF. For the CDR3, the DNA is TGTGCCGGCAGCTTGGTTGGACAGGGATACAATGAGCAGTTCTTC.

This clonotype was detected a few times. The CDR3 reads CASSMNRDYEQYF. The CDR3 nucleotides read TGTGCCAGTAGTATGAACAGGGACTACGAGCAGTACTTC. This chain joins TRBV19 and TRBJ2-7, with D maybe TRBD1 (6 bases). There are 13 residues in the CDR3. Trimming pared 3 bases from V and 3 bases from J, leaving 9 bases between. The V gene's germline CDR1 is LNHDA and CDR2 SQIVND (reference sequence).

This clonotype was observed many times. V is TRBV5-1 and J is TRBJ2-6, with D perhaps TRBD1 (6 bases). Germline V CDR1 and CDR2: SGHRS, YFSETQ. CDR3 length: 16 residues. V lost 2 bases to trimming and J lost 0 bases, with 9 bases between them. CDR3 protein: CASSFQGTSGANVLTF. The CDR3 bases are TGCGCCAGCAGCTTCCAGGGGACCTCTGGGGCCAACGTCCTGACTTTC. The variable domain in full, completed from reference TRBV5-1 and TRBJ2-6, reads KAGVTQTPRYLIKTRGQQVTLSCSPISGHRSVSWYQQTPGQGLQFLFEYFSETQRNKGNFPGRFSGRQFSNSRSEMNVSTLELGDSALYLCASSFQGTSGANVLTFGAGSRLTVL.

The chain is built from TRBV29-1 and TRBJ2-7; D possibly corresponds to TRBD1 (6 bases). CDR3 length: 12 amino acids. CDR1 and CDR2 from the germline V gene are SQVTM and ANQGSEA. V was cut by 6 bases and J by 4 bases, with 13 bases left in between. The CDR3 reads CSVARGSYEQYF. CDR3 DNA: TGCAGCGTAGCCAGGGGATCGTACGAGCAGTACTTC.

The chain uses TRBV27 and TRBJ2-7; 7 bases align to TRBD1. The trim removed 2 bases at V and 3 bases at J, leaving 4 bases unmatched. This CDR3 is 14 amino acids long. Germline V gives CDR1 MNHEY, CDR2 SMNVEV (reference sequence). DNA for the CDR3: TGTGCCAGCAGTTTAGGGACAGAACTCTACGAGCAGTACTTC. It encodes CASSLGTELYEQYF.

About this clonotype itself: A much more abundant neighbour one base away suggests this may be a read error. This chain connects TRBV12-3 or TRBV12-4 to TRBJ2-1, with 7 bases matching TRBD2. The CDR3 totals 13 residues. The CDR3 is CADGEAGTGEHFF. For the CDR3, the DNA is TGTGCCGACGGGGAAGCGGGAACGGGTGAGCATTTCTTC.

This clonotype has ten or more counts. The gene calls are TRBV27 and TRBJ2-7, with TRBD1 identical over 8 bases. The ends lost 3 bases at V and 3 bases at J; junction bases unmatched: 4. This CDR3 has 14 residues. CDR1 and CDR2 from the germline V gene are MNHEY and SMNVEV (reference sequence). The CDR3: CASSFGQGHYEQYF. Written as DNA, the CDR3 is TGTGCCAGCAGTTTCGGACAGGGACACTACGAGCAGTACTTC.

As regards this clonotype: A much larger clone differs by one base, so this may be a read error. The rearrangement uses TRBV4-3 and TRBJ1-2, with a weak D call TRBD1 (6 bases). V lost 1 base to trimming and J lost 2 bases, with 11 bases between them. CDR3 size: 15 residues. The germline V gene encodes CDR1 LGHNA and CDR2 YSLEER. The DNA for the CDR3 is TGCGCCAGCAGCCAAGTTAACAGGGCCAACTATGGCTACACCTTC. Translated, it gives CASSQVNRANYGYTF.

This clonotype was seen at least ten times. The gene calls are TRBV20-1 and TRBJ2-5, with D maybe TRBD2 (7 bases). Trimming removed 1 base from V and 5 bases from J, with 11 bases in between. The length of the CDR3 is 13 residues. The germline gives CDR1 DFQATT, CDR2 SNEGSKA (reference sequence). CDR3 residues: CSARVGGGETQYF. The CDR3 nucleotides read TGCAGTGCTAGAGTAGGGGGGGGGGAGACCCAGTACTTC.

This clonotype showed up many times. This chain uses TRBV27 with TRBJ1-5; TRBD1 matches 7 bases. V dropped 4 bases and J dropped 0; count of bases not matched to a gene: 12. CDR1 is MNHEY, CDR2 SMNVEV, per germline (reference sequence). This CDR3 spans 18 amino acids. As DNA, the CDR3 is TGTGCCAGCAGTTCCCGACAGGGAGGGGGATATAGCAATCAGCCCCAGCATTTT. Amino acid sequence: CASSSRQGGGYSNQPQHF.

V usage is TRBV10-3 and J usage is TRBJ2-7; 10 bases are a match to TRBD1. The trim removed 5 bases at V and 7 bases at J, leaving 11 bases unmatched. Germline V gives CDR1 ENHRY, CDR2 SYGVKD. CDR3 length: 15 amino acids. DNA of the CDR3: TGTGCCATCAGTCGAACCGGGACAGGGGAGGTGGAGCAGTACTTC. Translated, it gives CAISRTGTGEVEQYF.

In its sample, this clonotype was seen many times. The V gene is TRBV20-1, the J gene TRBJ2-5; possible D gene TRBD2, 5 bases. CDR1 DFQATT and CDR2 SNEGSKA come from the germline V gene (reference sequence). The CDR3 sequence is 12 residues long. V was trimmed by 5 bases and J by 2 bases, leaving 9 bases between them. The CDR3 sequence: CSALLGQETQYF. Here the CDR3 DNA reads TGCAGTGCTTTACTAGGACAAGAGACCCAGTACTTC.

The sample holds many counts of this clonotype. V usage is TRBV20-1 and J usage is TRBJ1-2, with D possibly matching TRBD1 (5 bases). Germline V gene data show CDR1 as DFQATT and CDR2 as SNEGSKA (reference sequence). CDR3 size: 13 residues. V shed 3 bases and J shed 4 bases, with 12 bases lying between them. The CDR3 DNA reads as TGCAGTGCTAGTAGCGCCGGGGGCTATGGCTACACCTTC. This encodes CSASSAGGYGYTF.

The gene calls are TRBV12-3 or TRBV12-4 and TRBJ1-1; D not certain. V lost 1 base and J 1 base, leaving 7 bases between the germline ends. The CDR3 has 14 residues. In DNA, the CDR3 is TGTGCCAGCAGTTTAGGGGCCAAGAACACTGAAGCTTTCTTT. This translates into CASSLGAKNTEAFF.